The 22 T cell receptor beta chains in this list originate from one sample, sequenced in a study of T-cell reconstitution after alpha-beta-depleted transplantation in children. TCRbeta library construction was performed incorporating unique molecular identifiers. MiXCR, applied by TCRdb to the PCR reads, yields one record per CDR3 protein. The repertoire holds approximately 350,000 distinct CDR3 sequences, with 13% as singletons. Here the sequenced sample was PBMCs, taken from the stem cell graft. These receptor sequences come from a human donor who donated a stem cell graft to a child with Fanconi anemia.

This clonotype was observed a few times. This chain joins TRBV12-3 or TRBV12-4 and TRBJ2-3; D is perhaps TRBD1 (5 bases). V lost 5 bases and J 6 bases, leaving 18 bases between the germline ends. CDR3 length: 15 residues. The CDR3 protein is CASSPHGASEDTQYF. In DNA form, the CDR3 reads TGTGCCAGCAGTCCCCATGGGGCAAGCGAGGATACGCAGTATTTT.

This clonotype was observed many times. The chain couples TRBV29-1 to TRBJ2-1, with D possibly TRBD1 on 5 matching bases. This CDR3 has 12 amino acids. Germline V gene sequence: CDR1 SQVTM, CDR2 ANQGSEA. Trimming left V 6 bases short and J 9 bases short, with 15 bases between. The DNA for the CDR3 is TGCAGCGTACGCTCAGGGTTTGGTGAGCAGTTCTTC. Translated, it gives CSVRSGFGEQFF.

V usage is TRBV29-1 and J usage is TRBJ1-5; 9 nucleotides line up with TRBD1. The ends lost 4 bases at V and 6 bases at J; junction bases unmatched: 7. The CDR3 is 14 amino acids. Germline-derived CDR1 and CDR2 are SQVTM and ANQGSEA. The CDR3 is CSVASGQGGQPQHF. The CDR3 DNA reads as TGCAGCGTTGCTTCGGGACAGGGAGGTCAGCCCCAGCATTTT.

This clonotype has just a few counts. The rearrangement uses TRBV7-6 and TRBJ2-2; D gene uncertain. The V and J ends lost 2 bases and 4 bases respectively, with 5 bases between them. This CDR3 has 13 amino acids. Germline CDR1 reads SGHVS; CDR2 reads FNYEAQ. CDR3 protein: CASSLIFTGELFF. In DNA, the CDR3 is TGTGCCAGCAGCTTAATCTTCACCGGGGAGCTGTTTTTT. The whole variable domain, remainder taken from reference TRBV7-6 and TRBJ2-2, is GAGVSQSPRYKVTKRGQDVALRCDPISGHVSLYWYRQALGQGPEFLTYFNYEAQQDKSGLPNDRFSAERPEGSISTLTIQRTEQRDSAMYRCASSLIFTGELFFGEGSRLTVL.

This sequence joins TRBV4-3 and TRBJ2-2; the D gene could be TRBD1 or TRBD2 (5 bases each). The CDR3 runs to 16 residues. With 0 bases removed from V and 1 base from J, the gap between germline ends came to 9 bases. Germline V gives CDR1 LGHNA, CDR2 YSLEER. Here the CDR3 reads CASSQDGGGNTGELFF. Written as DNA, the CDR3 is TGCGCCAGCAGCCAAGATGGGGGTGGGAACACCGGGGAGCTGTTTTTT.

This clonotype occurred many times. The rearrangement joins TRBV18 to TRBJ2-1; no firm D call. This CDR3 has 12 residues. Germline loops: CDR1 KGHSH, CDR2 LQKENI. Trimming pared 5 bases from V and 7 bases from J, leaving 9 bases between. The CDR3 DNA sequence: TGTGCCAGCTCAGCCCTCCGAAATGAGCAGTTCTTC. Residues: CASSALRNEQFF.

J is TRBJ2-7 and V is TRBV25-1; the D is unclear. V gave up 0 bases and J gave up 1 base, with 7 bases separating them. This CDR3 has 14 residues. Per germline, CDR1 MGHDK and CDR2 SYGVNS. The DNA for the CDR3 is TGTGCCAGCAGTGAATATGCCTCTTCCTACGAGCAGTACTTC. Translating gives CASSEYASSYEQYF.

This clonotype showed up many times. CDR3 bases: TGTGCCAGCAGCCCCATGACAGCCCTCGACTATGGCTACACCTTC. It yields the protein CASSPMTALDYGYTF. J is TRBJ1-2 and V is TRBV7-2, with TRBD1 as a possible D gene (5 bases). Trimming removed 5 bases from V and 3 bases from J, with 16 bases in between. Germline CDR1 reads SGHTA; CDR2 reads FQGNSA. The CDR3 loop spans 15 amino acids. The full variable domain, completed using reference TRBV7-2 and TRBJ1-2, is GAGVSQSPSNKVTEKGKDVELRCDPISGHTALYWYRQSLGQGLEFLIYFQGNSAPDKSGLPSDRFSAERTGGSVSTLTIQRTQQEDSAVYLCASSPMTALDYGYTFGSGTRLTVV.

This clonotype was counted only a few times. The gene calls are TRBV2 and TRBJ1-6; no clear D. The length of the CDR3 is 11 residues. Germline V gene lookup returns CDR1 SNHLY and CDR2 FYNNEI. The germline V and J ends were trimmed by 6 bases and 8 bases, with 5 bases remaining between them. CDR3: CASRLDSPLHF. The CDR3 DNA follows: TGTGCCAGCAGGCTCGATTCACCCCTCCACTTT.

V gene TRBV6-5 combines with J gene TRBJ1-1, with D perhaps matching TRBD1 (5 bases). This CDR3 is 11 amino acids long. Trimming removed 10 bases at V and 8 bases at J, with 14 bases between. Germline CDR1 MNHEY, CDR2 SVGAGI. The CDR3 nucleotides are TGTGCCACCCGGGGGATAAGCGAAGCTTTCTTT. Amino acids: CATRGISEAFF.

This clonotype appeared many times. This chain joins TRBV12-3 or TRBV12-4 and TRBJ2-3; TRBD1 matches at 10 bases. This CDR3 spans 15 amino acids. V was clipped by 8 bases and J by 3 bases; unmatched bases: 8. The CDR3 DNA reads TGTGCCAGCGGACAGGGGGTTACGAGTACAGATACGCAGTATTTT. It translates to CASGQGVTSTDTQYF.

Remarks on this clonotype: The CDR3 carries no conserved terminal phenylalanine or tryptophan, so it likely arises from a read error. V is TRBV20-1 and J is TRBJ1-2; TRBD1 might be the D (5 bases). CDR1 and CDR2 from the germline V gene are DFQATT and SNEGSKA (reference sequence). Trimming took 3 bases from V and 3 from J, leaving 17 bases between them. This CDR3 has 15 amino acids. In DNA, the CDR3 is TGCAGTGCTAGCGGAAGAGGGGCGGGTCACTATGGCTACACCTAC. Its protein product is CSASGRGAGHYGYTY.

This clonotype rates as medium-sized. CDR3 bases: TGCGCCAGCAGTGAGTTTTCAGGGGTCAACGAGCAGTACTTC. It encodes CASSEFSGVNEQYF. This sequence joins TRBV10-2 and TRBJ2-7, with a tentative D call TRBD1 (6 bases). Deletions cut 1 base from V and 5 bases from J, with 12 bases between. The CDR3 spans 14 residues. Per the germline V gene, CDR1 is WSHSY and CDR2 is SAAADI.

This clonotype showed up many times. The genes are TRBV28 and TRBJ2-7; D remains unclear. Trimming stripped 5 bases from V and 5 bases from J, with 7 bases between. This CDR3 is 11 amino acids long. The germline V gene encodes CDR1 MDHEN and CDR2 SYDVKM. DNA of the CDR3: TGTGCCAGCAGTCCCCGTAACGAGCAGTACGTC. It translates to CASSPRNEQYV.

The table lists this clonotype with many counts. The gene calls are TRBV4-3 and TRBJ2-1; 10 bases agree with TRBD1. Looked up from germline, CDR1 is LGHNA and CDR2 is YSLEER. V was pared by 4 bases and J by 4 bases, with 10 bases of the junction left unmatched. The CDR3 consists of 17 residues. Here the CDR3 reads CASSRLGQGTGYNEQFF. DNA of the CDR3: TGCGCCAGCAGCCGCCTGGGACAGGGGACGGGGTACAATGAGCAGTTCTTC.

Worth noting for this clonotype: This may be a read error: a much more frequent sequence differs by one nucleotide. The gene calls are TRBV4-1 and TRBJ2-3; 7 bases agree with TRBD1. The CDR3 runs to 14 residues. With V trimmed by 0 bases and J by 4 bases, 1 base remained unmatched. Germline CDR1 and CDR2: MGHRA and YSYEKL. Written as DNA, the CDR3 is TGCGCCAGCAGCCAAGAACAGGGGCCAGATACGCAGTATTTT. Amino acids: CASSQEQGPDTQYF.

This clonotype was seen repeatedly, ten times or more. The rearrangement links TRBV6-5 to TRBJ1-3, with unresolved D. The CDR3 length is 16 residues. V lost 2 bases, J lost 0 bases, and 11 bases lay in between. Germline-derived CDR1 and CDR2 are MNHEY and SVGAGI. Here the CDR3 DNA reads TGTGCCAGCAGTTACAACTCGCGGAGCTCTGGAAACACCATATATTTT. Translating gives CASSYNSRSSGNTIYF.

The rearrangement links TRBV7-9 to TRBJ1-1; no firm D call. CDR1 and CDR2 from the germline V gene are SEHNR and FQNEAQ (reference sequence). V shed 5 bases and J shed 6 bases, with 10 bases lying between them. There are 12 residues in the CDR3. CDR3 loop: CASSASGAEAFF. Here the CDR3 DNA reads TGTGCCAGCAGCGCGTCGGGCGCTGAAGCTTTCTTT. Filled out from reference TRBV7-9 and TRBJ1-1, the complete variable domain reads DTGVSQNPRHKITKRGQNVTFRCDPISEHNRLYWYRQTLGQGPEFLTYFQNEAQLEKSRLLSDRFSAERPKGSFSTLEIQRTEQGDSAMYLCASSASGAEAFFGQGTRLTVV.

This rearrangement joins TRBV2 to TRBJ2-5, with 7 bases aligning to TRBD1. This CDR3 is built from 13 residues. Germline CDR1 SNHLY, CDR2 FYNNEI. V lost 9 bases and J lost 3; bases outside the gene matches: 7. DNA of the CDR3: TGTGCCAGGGGACAGAGCCTCGAAGAGACCCAGTACTTC. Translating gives CARGQSLEETQYF.

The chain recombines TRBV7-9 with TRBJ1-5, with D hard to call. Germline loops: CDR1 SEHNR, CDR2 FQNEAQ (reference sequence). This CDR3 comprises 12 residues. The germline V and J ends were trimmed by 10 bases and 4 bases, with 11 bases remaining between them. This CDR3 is CATSIVNQPQHF. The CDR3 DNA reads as TGTGCCACCTCAATAGTTAATCAGCCCCAGCATTTT.

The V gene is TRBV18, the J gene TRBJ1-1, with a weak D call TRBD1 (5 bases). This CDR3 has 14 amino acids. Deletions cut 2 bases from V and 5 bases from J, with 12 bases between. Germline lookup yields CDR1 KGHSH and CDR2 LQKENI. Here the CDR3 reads CASSPKRTITEAFF. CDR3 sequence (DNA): TGTGCCAGCTCACCAAAAAGGACAATTACTGAAGCTTTCTTT.

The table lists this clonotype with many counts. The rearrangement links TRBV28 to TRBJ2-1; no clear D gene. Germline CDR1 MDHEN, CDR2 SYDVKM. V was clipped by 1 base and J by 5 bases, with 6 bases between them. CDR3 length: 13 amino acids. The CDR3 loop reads CASSLSVNNEQFF. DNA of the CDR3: TGTGCCAGCAGTTTATCAGTAAACAATGAGCAGTTCTTC. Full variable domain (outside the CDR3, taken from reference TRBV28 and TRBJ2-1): DVKVTQSSRYLVKRTGEKVFLECVQDMDHENMFWYRQDPGLGLRLIYFSYDVKMKEKGDIPEGYSVSREKKERFSLILESASTNQTSMYLCASSLSVNNEQFFGPGTRLTVL.